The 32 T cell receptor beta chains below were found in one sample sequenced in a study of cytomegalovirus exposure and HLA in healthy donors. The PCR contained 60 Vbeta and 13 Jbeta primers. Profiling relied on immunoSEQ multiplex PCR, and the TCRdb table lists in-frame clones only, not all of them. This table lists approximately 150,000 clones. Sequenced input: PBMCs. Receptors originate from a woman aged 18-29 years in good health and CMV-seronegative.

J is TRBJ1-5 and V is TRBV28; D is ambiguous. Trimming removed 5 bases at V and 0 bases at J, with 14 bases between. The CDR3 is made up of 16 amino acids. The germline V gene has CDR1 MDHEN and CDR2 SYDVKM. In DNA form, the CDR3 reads TGTGCCAGCAGTCCCCTATACCCTAATAGCAATCAGCCCCAGCATTTT. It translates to CASSPLYPNSNQPQHF. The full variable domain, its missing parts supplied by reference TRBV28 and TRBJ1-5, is DVKVTQSSRYLVKRTGEKVFLECVQDMDHENMFWYRQDPGLGLRLIYFSYDVKMKEKGDIPEGYSVSREKKERFSLILESASTNQTSMYLCASSPLYPNSNQPQHFGDGTRLSIL.

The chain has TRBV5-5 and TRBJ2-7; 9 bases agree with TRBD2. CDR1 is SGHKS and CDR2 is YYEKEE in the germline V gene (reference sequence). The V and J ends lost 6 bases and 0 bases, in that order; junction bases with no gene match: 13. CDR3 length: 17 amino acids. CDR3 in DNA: TGTGCCAGCAACCCGACTAGCGGCAGTCCAAGCTCCTACGAGCAGTACGTC. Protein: CASNPTSGSPSSYEQYV.

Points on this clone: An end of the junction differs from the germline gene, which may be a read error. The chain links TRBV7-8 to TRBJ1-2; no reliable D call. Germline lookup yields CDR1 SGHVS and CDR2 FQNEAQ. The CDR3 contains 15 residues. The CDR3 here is CAGSLNNRERSGYTF. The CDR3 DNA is TGTGCCGGCAGCTTAAATAATAGGGAGAGAAGTGGCTACACCTTC.

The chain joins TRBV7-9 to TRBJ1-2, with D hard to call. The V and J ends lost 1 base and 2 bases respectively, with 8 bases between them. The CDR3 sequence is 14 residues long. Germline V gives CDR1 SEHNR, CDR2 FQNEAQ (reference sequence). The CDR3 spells CASSLGRMNYGYTF. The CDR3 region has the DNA TGTGCCAGCAGCTTAGGCAGGATGAACTATGGCTACACCTTC.

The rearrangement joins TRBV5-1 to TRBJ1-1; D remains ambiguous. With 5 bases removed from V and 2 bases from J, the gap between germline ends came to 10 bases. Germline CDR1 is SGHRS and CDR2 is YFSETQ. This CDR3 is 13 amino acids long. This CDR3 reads CASRFGRNTEAFF. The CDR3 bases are TGCGCCAGCAGGTTTGGGAGAAACACTGAAGCTTTCTTT. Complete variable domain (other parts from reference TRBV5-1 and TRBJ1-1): KAGVTQTPRYLIKTRGQQVTLSCSPISGHRSVSWYQQTPGQGLQFLFEYFSETQRNKGNFPGRFSGRQFSNSRSEMNVSTLELGDSALYLCASRFGRNTEAFFGQGTRLTVV.

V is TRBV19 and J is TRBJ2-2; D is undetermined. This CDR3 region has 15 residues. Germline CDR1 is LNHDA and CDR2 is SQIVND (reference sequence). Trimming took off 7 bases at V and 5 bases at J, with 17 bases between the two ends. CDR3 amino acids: CASITDRDSTGELFF. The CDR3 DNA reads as TGTGCCAGTATTACAGACCGCGATTCAACCGGGGAGCTGTTTTTT.

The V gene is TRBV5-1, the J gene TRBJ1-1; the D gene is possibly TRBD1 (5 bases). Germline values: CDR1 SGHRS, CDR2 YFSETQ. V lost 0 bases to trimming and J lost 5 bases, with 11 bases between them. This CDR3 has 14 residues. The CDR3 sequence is CASSLAVQGTEAFF. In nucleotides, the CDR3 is TGCGCCAGCAGCTTGGCGGTCCAGGGTACTGAAGCTTTCTTT.

The CDR3 DNA sequence: TGTGCAAGTCGCATCGACAGGGACATGAACACTGAAGCTTTCTTT. Translated: CASRIDRDMNTEAFF. J is TRBJ1-1 and V is TRBV12-2; the D call of TRBD1 is as the table states it, not checked on the DNA. TRBV12-2 is described as a pseudogene. The CDR3 covers 15 residues.

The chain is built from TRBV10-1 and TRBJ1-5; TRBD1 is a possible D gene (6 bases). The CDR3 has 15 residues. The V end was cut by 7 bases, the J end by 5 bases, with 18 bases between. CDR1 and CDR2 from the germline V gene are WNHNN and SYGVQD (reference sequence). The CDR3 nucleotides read TGCGCCAGCACCTCGGAGACAGGCGCAGATCAGCCCCAGCATTTT. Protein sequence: CASTSETGADQPQHF.

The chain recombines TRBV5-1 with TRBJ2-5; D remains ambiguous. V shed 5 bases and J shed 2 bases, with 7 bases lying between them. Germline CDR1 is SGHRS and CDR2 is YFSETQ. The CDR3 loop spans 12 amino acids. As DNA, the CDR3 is TGCGCCAGCAGACAGCAGCAAGAGACCCAGTACTTC. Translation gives CASRQQQETQYF.

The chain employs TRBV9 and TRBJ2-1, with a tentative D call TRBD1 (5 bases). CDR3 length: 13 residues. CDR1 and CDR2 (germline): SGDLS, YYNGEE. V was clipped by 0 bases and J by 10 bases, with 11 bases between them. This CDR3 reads CASSVGPGSEQFF. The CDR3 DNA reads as TGTGCCAGCAGCGTAGGGCCAGGGTCCGAGCAGTTCTTC. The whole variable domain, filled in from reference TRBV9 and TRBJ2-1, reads DSGVTQTPKHLITATGQRVTLRCSPRSGDLSVYWYQQSLDQGLQFLIQYYNGEERAKGNILERFSAQQFPDLHSELNLSSLELGDSALYFCASSVGPGSEQFFGPGTRLTVL.

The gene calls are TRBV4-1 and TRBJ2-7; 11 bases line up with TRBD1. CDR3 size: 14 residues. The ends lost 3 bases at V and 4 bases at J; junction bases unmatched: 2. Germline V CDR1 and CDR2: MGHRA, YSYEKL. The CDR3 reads CASSQDRGPYEQYV. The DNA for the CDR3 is TGCGCCAGCAGCCAGGACAGGGGGCCTTACGAGCAGTACGTC.

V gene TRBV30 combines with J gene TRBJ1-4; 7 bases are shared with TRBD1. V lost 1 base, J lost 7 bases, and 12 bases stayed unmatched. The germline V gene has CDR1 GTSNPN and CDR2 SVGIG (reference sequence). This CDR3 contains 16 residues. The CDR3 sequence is CAWSAFQQGPREKLFF. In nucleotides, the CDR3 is TGTGCCTGGAGTGCCTTCCAACAGGGGCCGCGTGAAAAACTGTTTTTT.

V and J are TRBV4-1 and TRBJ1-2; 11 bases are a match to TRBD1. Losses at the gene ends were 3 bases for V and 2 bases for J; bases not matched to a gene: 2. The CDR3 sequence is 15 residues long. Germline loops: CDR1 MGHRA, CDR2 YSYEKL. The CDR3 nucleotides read TGCGCCAGCAGCCAGGGACAGGGGGGAAACTATGGCTACACCTTC. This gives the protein CASSQGQGGNYGYTF.

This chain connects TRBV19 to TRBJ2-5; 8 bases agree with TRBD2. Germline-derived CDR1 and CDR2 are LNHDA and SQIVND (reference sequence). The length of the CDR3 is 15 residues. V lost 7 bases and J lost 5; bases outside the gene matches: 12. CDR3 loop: CASTDRGGRGETQYF. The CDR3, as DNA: TGTGCCAGTACAGACCGGGGGGGGCGCGGGGAGACCCAGTACTTC.

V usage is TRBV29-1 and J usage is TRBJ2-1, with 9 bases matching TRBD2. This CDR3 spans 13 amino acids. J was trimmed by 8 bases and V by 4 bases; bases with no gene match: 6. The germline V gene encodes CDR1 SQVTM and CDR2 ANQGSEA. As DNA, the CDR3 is TGCAGCGTTGCTCGACTAGCGGACGATGAGCAGTTCTTC. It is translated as CSVARLADDEQFF.

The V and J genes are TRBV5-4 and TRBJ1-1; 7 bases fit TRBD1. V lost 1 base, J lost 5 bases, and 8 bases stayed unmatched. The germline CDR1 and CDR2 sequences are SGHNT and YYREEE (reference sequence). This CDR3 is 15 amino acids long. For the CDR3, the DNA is TGTGCCAGCAGCTTGAGGAGGGGGCGGGTAACTGAAGCTTTCTTT. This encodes CASSLRRGRVTEAFF.

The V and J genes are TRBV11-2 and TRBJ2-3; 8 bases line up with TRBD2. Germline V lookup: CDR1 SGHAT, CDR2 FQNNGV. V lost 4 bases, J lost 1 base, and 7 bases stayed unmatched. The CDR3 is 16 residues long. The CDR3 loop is CASSSWGREGTDTQYF. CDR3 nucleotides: TGTGCCAGCAGCTCCTGGGGGCGGGAGGGCACAGATACGCAGTATTTT.

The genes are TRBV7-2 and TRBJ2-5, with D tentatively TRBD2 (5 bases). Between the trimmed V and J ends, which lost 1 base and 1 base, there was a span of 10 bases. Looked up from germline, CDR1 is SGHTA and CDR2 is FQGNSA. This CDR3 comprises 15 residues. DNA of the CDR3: TGTGCCAGCAGCTTAGAGGTAGCGAGCCAAGAGACCCAGTACTTC. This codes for CASSLEVASQETQYF.

DNA of the CDR3: TGTGCCAGCAGCCTCGGACAGGGGGGAGCTAATGAAAAACTGTTTTTT. It specifies CASSLGQGGANEKLFF. The chain combines TRBV5-5 with TRBJ1-4; the match to TRBD1 covers 10 bases. V trimming: 4 bases; J trimming: 3 bases; junction bases outside the gene matches: 6. The CDR3 loop spans 16 amino acids. The V gene's germline CDR1 is SGHKS and CDR2 YYEKEE (reference sequence).

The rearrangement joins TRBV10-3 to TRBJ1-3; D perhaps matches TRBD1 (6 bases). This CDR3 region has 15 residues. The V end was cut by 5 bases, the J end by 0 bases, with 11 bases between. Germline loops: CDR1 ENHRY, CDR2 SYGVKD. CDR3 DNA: TGTGCCATCAGTTGGGACACCAGCTCTGGAAACACCATATATTTT. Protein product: CAISWDTSSGNTIYF.

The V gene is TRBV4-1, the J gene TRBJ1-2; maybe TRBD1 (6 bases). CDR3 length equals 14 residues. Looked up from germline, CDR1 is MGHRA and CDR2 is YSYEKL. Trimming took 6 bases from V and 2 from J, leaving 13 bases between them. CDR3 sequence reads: CASSQTGFNYGYTF. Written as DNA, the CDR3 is TGCGCCAGCAGTCAGACAGGATTCAACTATGGCTACACCTTC.

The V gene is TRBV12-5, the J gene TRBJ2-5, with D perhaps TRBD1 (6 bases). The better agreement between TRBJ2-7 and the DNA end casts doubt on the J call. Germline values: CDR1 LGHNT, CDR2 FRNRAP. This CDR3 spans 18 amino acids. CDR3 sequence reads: CASGLVPIPGTTPYEQYF. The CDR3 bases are TGTGCTAGTGGTTTGGTACCGATTCCCGGGACAACTCCCTACGAGCAGTACTTC.

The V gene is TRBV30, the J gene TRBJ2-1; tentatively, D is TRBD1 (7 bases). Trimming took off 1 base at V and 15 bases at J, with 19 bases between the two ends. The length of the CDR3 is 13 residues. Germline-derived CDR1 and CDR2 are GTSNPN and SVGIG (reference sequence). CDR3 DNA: TGTGCCTGGAGTGCGCTAATGCGGGACAGCGCGTTCTTC. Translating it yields CAWSALMRDSAFF.

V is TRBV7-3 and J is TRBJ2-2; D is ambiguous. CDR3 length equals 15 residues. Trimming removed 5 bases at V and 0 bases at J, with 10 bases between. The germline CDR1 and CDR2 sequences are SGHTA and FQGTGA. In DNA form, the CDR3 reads TGTGCCAGCAGCCCCCAGTATACGAACACCGGGGAGCTGTTTTTT. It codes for CASSPQYTNTGELFF.

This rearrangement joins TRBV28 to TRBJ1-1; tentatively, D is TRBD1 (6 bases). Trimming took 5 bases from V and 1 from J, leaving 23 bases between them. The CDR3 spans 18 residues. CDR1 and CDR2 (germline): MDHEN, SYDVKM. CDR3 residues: CASSPRGSYRPPNTEAFF. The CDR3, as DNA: TGTGCCAGCAGTCCTAGGGGGTCCTACCGGCCCCCGAACACTGAAGCTTTCTTT.

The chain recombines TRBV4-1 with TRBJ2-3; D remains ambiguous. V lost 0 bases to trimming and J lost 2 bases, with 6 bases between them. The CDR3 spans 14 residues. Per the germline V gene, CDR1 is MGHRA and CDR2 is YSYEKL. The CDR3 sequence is CASSQDGDTDTQYF. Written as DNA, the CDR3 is TGCGCCAGCAGCCAAGACGGAGACACAGATACGCAGTATTTT.

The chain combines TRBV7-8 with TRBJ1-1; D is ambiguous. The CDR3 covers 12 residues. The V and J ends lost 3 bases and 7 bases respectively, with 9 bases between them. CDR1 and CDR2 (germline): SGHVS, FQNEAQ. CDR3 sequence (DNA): TGTGCCAGCAGCTTTGGCGAGGGTGAAGCTTTCTTT. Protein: CASSFGEGEAFF.

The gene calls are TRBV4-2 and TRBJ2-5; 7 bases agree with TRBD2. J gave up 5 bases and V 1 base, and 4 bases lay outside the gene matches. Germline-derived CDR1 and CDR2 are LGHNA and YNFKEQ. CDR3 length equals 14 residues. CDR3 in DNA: TGTGCCAGCAGCCAAGCCGGGGGGAGGGAGACCCAGTACTTC. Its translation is CASSQAGGRETQYF.

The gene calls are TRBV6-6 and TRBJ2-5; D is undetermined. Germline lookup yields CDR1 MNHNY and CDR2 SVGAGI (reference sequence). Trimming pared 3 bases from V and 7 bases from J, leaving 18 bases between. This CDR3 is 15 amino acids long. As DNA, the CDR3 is TGTGCCAGCAGTTATCCCCAGAAGACTTTGGGGACCCAGTACTTC. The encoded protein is CASSYPQKTLGTQYF.

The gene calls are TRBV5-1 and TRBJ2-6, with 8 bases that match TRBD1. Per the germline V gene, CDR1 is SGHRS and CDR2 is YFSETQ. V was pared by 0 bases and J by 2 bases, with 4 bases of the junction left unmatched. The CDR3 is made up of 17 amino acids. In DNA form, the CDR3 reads TGCGCCAGCAGCTTGGCTCCAGGGGGCACTGGGGCCAACGTCCTGACTTTC. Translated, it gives CASSLAPGGTGANVLTF.

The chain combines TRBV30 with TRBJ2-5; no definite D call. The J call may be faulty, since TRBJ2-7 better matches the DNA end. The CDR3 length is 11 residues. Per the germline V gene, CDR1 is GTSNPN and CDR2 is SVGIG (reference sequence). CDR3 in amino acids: CAWTGGYEQYF. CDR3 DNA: TGTGCCTGGACTGGTGGTTACGAGCAGTACTTC.